This passage covers 11 T cell receptor beta chains from one sample sequenced in a study of shared clonotypes between healthy human individuals (dated by TCRdb to 2018 to 2021). The library relied on the immunoSEQ multiplex PCR assay. What TCRdb holds here is the immuneACCESS table cut down to in-frame rearrangements. Part of the clones is not present; checked against another copy, under half of the missing clones reflect an unresolved V gene, and the others are unexplained. In all, the sample holds roughly 2.2 million clones, and over 90% of those were seen once. About 0.41% of the sample rests with the top ten. Specimen: naive CD4+ T cells from PBMCs. What this sample's cell subset or site label stands for: CD45RA+ positively selected. The receptors originated from a man in his late teens or twenties in good health. Some clones in this sample may be carry-over from other donors' samples.

This chain connects TRBV7-6 to TRBJ2-7; D ambiguous. This CDR3 is 14 amino acids long. The V gene lost 5 bases and the J gene lost 3 bases, with 14 bases spanning the gap. CDR1 is SGHVS and CDR2 is FNYEAQ in the germline V gene. CDR3 nucleotides: TGTGCCAGCAGCGGATACCCGAACCACTACGAGCAGTACTTC. Its protein is CASSGYPNHYEQYF.

J is TRBJ1-5 and V is TRBV4-1; the D is unclear. Germline CDR1 and CDR2: MGHRA and YSYEKL. Trimming shortened V by 1 base and J by 7 bases, and 11 bases separated the two germline ends. This CDR3 comprises 14 residues. The CDR3 DNA reads TGCGCCAGCAGCCAAGCGGAGGGCACGCAGCCCCAGCATTTT. Residues: CASSQAEGTQPQHF.

This chain connects TRBV6-1 to TRBJ1-5, with 9 bases lining up with TRBD1. The CDR3 is 15 amino acids. V dropped 4 bases and J dropped 6; count of bases not matched to a gene: 7. Germline values: CDR1 MNHNS, CDR2 SASEGT. The CDR3 spells CASSATGGQGQPQHF. CDR3 DNA: TGTGCCAGCAGTGCGACAGGGGGTCAGGGTCAGCCCCAGCATTTT.

The chain joins TRBV10-3 to TRBJ1-2; tentative D call: TRBD1 (5 bases). Between the trimmed V and J ends, which lost 6 bases and 2 bases, there was a span of 7 bases. Germline-derived CDR1 and CDR2 are ENHRY and SYGVKD. The length of the CDR3 is 12 residues. CDR3 nucleotides: TGTGCCATCAGGACAGAAAACTATGGCTACACCTTC. It yields the protein CAIRTENYGYTF.

The CDR3 nucleotides read TGTGCCCGTAAACAGAGCTCCTACAATGAGCAGTTCTTC. Translation: CARKQSSYNEQFF. The V and J genes are TRBV28 and TRBJ2-1; D gene ambiguous. Trimming took off 11 bases at V and 0 bases at J, with 11 bases between the two ends. Germline lookup yields CDR1 MDHEN and CDR2 SYDVKM. CDR3 length: 13 amino acids.

This clone was seen once. V is TRBV7-2 and J is TRBJ2-7, with D unclear. CDR1 and CDR2 from the germline V gene are SGHTA and FQGNSA. The CDR3 spans 18 residues. V was clipped by 5 bases and J by 0 bases, with 23 bases between them. The CDR3 loop is CASSPLTVLPRPSYEQYF. As DNA, the CDR3 is TGTGCCAGCAGCCCATTGACGGTTCTCCCACGGCCCTCCTACGAGCAGTACTTC. The whole variable domain, remainder taken from reference TRBV7-2 and TRBJ2-7, is GAGVSQSPSNKVTEKGKDVELRCDPISGHTALYWYRQSLGQGLEFLIYFQGNSAPDKSGLPSDRFSAERTGGSVSTLTIQRTQQEDSAVYLCASSPLTVLPRPSYEQYFGPGTRLTVT.

The V gene is TRBV28, the J gene TRBJ1-1; possibly TRBD1 for D (6 bases). V shed 8 bases and J shed 1 base, with 17 bases lying between them. The CDR3 consists of 15 residues. Germline assignment: CDR1 MDHEN and CDR2 SYDVKM. The chain's CDR3 is CASVPWGRGNTEAFF. CDR3 DNA: TGTGCCAGCGTCCCATGGGGCAGGGGGAACACTGAAGCTTTCTTT.

This clone was counted a single time. J is TRBJ2-7 and V is TRBV7-6, with 7 bases lining up with TRBD1. CDR1 is SGHVS and CDR2 is FNYEAQ in the germline V gene. The CDR3 has 14 residues. V shed 4 bases, J shed 6 bases, and the junction held 9 bases outside the gene matches. CDR3 sequence reads: CASSYRQGQSEQYF. CDR3 in DNA: TGTGCCAGCAGCTACCGACAGGGTCAGAGCGAGCAGTACTTC.

This sequence joins TRBV5-1 and TRBJ2-3, with D perhaps matching TRBD2 (5 bases). This CDR3 is 16 amino acids long. CDR1 and CDR2 from the germline V gene are SGHRS and YFSETQ. Deletions cut 4 bases from V and 1 base from J, with 16 bases between. Written as DNA, the CDR3 is TGCGCCAGCAGCGGTGGACTGCTACCAGGCACAGATACGCAGTATTTT. Protein product: CASSGGLLPGTDTQYF.

V gene TRBV6-5 combines with J gene TRBJ2-5; no firm D call. From germline, CDR1 is MNHEY and CDR2 SVGAGI. Trimming took off 6 bases at V and 5 bases at J, with 7 bases between the two ends. The CDR3 is 11 residues long. The CDR3 here is CASRIRETQYF. CDR3 DNA: TGTGCCAGCAGGATTCGGGAGACCCAGTACTTC.

The chain carries TRBV11-2 and TRBJ1-5; 8 bases fit TRBD1. Unmatched junction bases numbered 2, after V lost 8 bases and J lost 2 bases. The CDR3 sequence is 13 residues long. Per the germline V gene, CDR1 is SGHAT and CDR2 is FQNNGV. The CDR3 DNA reads TGTGCCAGCGGACAGGGAGGCAATCAGCCCCAGCATTTT. Its translation: CASGQGGNQPQHF.